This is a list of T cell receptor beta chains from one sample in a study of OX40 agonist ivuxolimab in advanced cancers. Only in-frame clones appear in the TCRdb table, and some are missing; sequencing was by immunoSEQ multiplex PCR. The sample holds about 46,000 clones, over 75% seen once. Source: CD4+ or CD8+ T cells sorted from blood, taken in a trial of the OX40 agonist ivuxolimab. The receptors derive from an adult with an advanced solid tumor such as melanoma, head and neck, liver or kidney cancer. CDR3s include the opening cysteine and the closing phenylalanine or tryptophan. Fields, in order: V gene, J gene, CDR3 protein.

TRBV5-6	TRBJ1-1	CASSSQGATEAFF
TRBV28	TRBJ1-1	CASHWAGATEAFF
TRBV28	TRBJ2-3	CASRQMTSGSGGDTQYF
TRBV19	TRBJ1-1	CASSIRLLDSGRSTEAFF
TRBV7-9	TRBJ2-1	CASSFPSDRFYNEQFF
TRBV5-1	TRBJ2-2	CASSWGTGATGELFF
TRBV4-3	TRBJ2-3	CASSQGTGSGTDTQYF
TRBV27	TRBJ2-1	CASSPVQSSYNEQFF
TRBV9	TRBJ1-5	CASSLEGGGNQPQHF
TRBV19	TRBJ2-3	CASSRQGAGTDTQYF
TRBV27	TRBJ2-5	CASSSGQGGGETQYF
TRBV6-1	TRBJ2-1	CASRERWSSRNEQFF
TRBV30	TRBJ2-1	CAWSVRTTKTRWGEQFF
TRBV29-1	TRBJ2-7	CSVPKGRDEQYF
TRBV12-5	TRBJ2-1	CASGLVGSGGNEQFF
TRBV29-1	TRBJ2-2	CSVEDLPGSTGELFF
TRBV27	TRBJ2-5	CASSPGTGIKETQYF
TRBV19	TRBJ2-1	CASNSGRYSYNEQFF
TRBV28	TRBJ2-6	CASRHNSGANVLTF
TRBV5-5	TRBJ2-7	CASSWQVSIYEQYF
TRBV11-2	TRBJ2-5	CASSLEGAPFVQQYF
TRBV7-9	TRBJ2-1	CASSSGQGAQQFF
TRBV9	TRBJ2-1	CASSVAFSGAAGGPDEQFF
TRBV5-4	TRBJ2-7	CASSSKGKQYF
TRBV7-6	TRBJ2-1	CASSPGGFPPYNEQFF
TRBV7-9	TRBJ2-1	CASSLEGGARPYNEQFF
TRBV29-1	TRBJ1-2	CSVGDRDNYGYTF
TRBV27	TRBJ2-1	CASSFGTSVPEQFF
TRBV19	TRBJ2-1	CASSIGGYEQFF
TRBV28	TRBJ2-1	CASSLWTSGHNEQFF
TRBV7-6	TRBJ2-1	CASSSGTTYNEQFF